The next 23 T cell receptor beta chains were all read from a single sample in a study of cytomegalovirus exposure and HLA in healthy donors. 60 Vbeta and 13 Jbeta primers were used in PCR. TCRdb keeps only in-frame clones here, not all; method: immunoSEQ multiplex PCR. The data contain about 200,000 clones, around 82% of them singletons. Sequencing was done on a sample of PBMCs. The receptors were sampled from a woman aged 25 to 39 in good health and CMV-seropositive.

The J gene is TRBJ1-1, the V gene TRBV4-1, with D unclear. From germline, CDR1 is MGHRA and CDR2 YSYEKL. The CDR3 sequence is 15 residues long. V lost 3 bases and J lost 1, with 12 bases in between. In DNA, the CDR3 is TGCGCCAGCAGCCAGATTGGCAGAAAGAACACTGAAGCTTTCTTT. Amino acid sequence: CASSQIGRKNTEAFF.

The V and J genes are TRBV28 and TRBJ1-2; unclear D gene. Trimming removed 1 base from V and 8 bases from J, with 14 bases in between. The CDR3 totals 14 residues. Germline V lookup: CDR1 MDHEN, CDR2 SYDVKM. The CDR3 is CASSLYAARGGYTF. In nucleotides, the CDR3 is TGTGCCAGCAGTTTATACGCCGCTCGGGGAGGCTACACCTTC.

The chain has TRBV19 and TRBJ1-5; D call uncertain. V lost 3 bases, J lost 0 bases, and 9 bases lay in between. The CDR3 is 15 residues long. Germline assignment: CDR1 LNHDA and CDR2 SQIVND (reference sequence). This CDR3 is CASSIITDSNQPQHF. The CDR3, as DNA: TGTGCCAGTAGTATTATAACAGATAGCAATCAGCCCCAGCATTTT.

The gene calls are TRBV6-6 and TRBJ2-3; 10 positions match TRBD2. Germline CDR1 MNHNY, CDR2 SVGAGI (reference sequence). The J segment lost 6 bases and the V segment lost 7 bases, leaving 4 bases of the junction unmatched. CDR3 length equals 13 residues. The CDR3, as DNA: TGTGCCAGCAAAGCGGGGGGGTCTGATACGCAGTATTTT. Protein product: CASKAGGSDTQYF.

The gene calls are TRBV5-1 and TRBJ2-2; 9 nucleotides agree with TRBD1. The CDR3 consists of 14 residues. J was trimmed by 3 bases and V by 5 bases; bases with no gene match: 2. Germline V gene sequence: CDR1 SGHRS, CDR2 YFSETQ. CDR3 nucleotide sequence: TGCGCCAGCAGGGACAGGGGCGACACCGGGGAGCTGTTTTTT. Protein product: CASRDRGDTGELFF.

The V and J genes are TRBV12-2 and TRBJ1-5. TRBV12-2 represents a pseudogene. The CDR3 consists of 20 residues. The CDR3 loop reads CASLPLSRPGGGGINQPQHF. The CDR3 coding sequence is TGTGCAAGTCTACCATTAAGTAGACCAGGAGGGGGGGGTATTAATCAGCCCCAGCATTTT.

The CDR3 region is CASSGDNRGVWNIQYF. Here the CDR3 DNA reads TGTGCCAGCAGCGGCGATAACAGGGGAGTATGGAACATTCAGTACTTC. V gene TRBV9 combines with J gene TRBJ2-4, with 7 bases fitting TRBD1. The CDR3 sequence is 16 residues long. Germline V gene sequence: CDR1 SGDLS, CDR2 YYNGEE. V was pared by 3 bases and J by 7 bases, with 13 bases of the junction left unmatched. Supplemented by reference TRBV9 and TRBJ2-4, the full variable domain reads DSGVTQTPKHLITATGQRVTLRCSPRSGDLSVYWYQQSLDQGLQFLIQYYNGEERAKGNILERFSAQQFPDLHSELNLSSLELGDSALYFCASSGDNRGVWNIQYFGAGTRLSVL.

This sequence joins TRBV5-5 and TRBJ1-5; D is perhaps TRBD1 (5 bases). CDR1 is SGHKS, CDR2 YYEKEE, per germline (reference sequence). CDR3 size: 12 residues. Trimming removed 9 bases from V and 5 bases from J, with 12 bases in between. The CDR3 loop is CAKRGIHQPQHF. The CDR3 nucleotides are TGTGCCAAACGGGGGATACATCAGCCCCAGCATTTT.

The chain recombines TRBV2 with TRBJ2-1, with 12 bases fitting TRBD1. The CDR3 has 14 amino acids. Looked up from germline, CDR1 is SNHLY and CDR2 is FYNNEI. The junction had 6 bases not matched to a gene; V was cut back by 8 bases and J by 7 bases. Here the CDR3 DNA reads TGTGCCAGCCTTCGGGACAGGGGGCTAAATGAGCAGTTCTTC. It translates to CASLRDRGLNEQFF.

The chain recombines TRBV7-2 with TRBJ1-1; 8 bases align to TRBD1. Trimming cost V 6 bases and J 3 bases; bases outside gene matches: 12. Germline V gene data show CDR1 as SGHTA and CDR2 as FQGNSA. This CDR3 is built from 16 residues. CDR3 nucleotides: TGTGCCAGCAGTCCTGCAGGGGGCCTTGCGGACACTGAAGCTTTCTTT. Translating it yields CASSPAGGLADTEAFF. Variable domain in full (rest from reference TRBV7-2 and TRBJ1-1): GAGVSQSPSNKVTEKGKDVELRCDPISGHTALYWYRQSLGQGLEFLIYFQGNSAPDKSGLPSDRFSAERTGGSVSTLTIQRTQQEDSAVYLCASSPAGGLADTEAFFGQGTRLTVV.

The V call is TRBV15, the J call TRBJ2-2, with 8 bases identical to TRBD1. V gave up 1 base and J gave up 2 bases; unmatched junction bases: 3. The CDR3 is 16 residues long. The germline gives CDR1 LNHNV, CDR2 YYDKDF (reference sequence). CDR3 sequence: CATSRATGVNTGELFF. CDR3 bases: TGTGCCACCAGCAGAGCGACAGGGGTCAACACCGGGGAGCTGTTTTTT.

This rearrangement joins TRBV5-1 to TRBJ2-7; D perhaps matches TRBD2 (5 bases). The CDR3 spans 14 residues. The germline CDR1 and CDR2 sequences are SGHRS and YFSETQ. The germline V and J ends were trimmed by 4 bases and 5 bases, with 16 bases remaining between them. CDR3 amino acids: CASSPREGFDEQYF. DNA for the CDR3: TGCGCCAGCAGCCCCCGTGAGGGTTTTGACGAGCAGTACTTC.

The CDR3 DNA is TGTGCCTGGCGAGCCCGAAATCCCCCCTACGAGCAGTACTTC. It yields the protein CAWRARNPPYEQYF. The rearrangement joins TRBV30 to TRBJ2-7; D remains unclear. Germline V CDR1 and CDR2: GTSNPN, SVGIG (reference sequence). This CDR3 is 14 amino acids long. Trimming pared 5 bases from V and 2 bases from J, leaving 16 bases between.

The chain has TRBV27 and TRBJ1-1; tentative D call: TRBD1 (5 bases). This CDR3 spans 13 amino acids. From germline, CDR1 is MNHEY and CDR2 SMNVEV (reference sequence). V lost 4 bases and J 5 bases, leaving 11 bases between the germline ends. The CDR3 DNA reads TGTGCCAGCAGTTCCCCAGGGCGGACTGAAGCTTTCTTT. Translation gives CASSSPGRTEAFF.

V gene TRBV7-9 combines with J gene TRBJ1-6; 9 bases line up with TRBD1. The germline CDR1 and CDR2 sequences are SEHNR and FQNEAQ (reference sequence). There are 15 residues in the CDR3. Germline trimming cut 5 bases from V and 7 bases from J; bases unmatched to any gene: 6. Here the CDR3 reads CASSLTTGGNSPLHF. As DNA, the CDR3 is TGTGCCAGCAGCCTAACGACAGGGGGGAATTCACCCCTCCACTTT.

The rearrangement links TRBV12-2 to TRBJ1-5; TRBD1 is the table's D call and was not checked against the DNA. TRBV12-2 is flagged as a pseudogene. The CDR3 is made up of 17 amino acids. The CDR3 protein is CASRSLFEDRGNQPQHF. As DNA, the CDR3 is TGTGCAAGTCGCTCTCTTTTCGAGGACAGGGGCAATCAGCCCCAGCATTTT.

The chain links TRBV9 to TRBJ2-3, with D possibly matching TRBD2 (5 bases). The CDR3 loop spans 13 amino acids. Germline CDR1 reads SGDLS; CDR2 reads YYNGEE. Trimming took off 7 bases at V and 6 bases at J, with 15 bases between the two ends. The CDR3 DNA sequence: TGTGCCAGCGGTTCCGGGGTCGCGGATACGCAGTATTTT. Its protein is CASGSGVADTQYF.

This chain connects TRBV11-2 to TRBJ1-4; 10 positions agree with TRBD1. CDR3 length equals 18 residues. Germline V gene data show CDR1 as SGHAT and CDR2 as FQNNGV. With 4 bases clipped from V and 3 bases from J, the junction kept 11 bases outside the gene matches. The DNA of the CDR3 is TGTGCCAGCAGCTCGACTCGACAGGGGGCGAAGTCTAATGAAAAACTGTTTTTT. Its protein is CASSSTRQGAKSNEKLFF.

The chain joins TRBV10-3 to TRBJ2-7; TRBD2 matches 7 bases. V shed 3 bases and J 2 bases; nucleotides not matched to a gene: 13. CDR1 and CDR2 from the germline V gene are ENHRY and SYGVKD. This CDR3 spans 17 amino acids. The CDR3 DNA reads TGTGCCATCAGTGATGCCCACGCTAGCGGACGAACCTACGAGCAGTACTTC. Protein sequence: CAISDAHASGRTYEQYF.

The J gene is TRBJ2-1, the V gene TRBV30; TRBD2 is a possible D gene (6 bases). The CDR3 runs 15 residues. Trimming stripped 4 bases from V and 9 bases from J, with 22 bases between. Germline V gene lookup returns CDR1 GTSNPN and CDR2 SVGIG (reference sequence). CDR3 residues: CAWTSRPSVRGEQFF. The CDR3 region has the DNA TGTGCCTGGACCTCGAGGCCTAGCGTGAGGGGTGAGCAGTTCTTC.

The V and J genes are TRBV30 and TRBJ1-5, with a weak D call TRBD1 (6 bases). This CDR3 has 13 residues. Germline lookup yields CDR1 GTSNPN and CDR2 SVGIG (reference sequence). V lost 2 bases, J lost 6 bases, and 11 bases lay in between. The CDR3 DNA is TGTGCCTGGAGTCGGCAGGGGTCTCAGCCCCAGCATTTT. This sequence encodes CAWSRQGSQPQHF.

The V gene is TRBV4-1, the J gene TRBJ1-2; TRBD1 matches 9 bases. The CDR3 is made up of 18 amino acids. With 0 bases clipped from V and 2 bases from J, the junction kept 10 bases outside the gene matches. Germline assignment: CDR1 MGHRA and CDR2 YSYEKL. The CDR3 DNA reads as TGCGCCAGCAGCCAAGAGGGGGGACAGGGCATATTGAACTATGGCTACACCTTC. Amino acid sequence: CASSQEGGQGILNYGYTF.

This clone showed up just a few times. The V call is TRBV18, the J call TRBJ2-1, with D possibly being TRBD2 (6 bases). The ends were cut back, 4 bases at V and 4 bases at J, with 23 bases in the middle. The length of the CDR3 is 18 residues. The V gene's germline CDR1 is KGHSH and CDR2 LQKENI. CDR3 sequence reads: CASSQLIAPGTEYNEQFF. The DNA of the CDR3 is TGTGCCAGCTCACAATTAATAGCCCCCGGGACTGAGTACAATGAGCAGTTCTTC.